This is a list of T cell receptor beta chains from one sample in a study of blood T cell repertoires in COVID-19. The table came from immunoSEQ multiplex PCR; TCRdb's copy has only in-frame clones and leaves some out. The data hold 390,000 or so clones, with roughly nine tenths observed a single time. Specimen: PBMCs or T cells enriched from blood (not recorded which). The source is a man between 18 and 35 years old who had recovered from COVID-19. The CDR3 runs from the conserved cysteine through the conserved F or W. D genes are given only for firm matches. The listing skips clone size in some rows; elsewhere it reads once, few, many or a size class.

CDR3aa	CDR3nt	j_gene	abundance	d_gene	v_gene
CASSLWGLAGEISYEQYF	TGTGCCAGCAGCTTATGGGGACTAGCGGGGGAAATCTCCTACGAGCAGTACTTC	TRBJ2-7	NA	TRBD2	TRBV7-9
CASSPPGLSPGDTQYF	TGTGCCAGCAGCCCCCCGGGACTCAGTCCGGGAGATACGCAGTATTTT	TRBJ2-3	NA	NA	TRBV7-9
CASSISDRVYEQFF	TGTGCCAGCAGTATAAGTGACAGGGTTTATGAGCAGTTCTTC	TRBJ2-1	NA	TRBD1	TRBV27
CASSPRGGANIQYF	TGTGCCAGCAGCCCCCGGGGAGGGGCAAACATTCAGTACTTC	TRBJ2-4	NA	TRBD2	TRBV3-1/TRBV3-2
CASSPTTAYNEQFF	TGTGCCAGCAGTCCGACGACAGCCTACAATGAGCAGTTCTTC	TRBJ2-1	NA	NA	TRBV27
CASSRTGGHPLHF	TGTGCCAGCAGTCGGACAGGGGGGCATCCCCTCCACTTT	TRBJ1-6	NA	TRBD1	TRBV6-5
CASSQETGDSYNEQFF	TGCGCCAGCAGCCAAGAAACGGGGGACTCCTACAATGAGCAGTTCTTC	TRBJ2-1	NA	NA	TRBV4-1
CASSFQPPGQKSTDTQYF	TGTGCCAGCAGCTTCCAACCCCCGGGACAGAAAAGCACAGATACGCAGTATTTT	TRBJ2-3	NA	TRBD1	TRBV7-9
CASSGGWTDFFPLTF	TGTGCCAGCAGTGGGGGTTGGACAGATTTTTTTCCCCTGACCTTC	TRBJ1-2	NA	NA	TRBV25-1
CASSNTGQGGQPQHF	TGTGCCAGTAGTAACACGGGACAGGGTGGGCAGCCCCAGCATTTT	TRBJ1-5	NA	TRBD1	TRBV19
CASSERDRGTGELFF	TGTGCCAGCAGCGAGAGGGACAGGGGGACCGGGGAGCTGTTTTTT	TRBJ2-2	NA	TRBD1	TRBV6-2/TRBV6-3
CSVEAGSGQPQHF	TGCAGCGTTGAAGCAGGGTCGGGTCAGCCCCAGCATTTT	TRBJ1-5	NA	NA	TRBV29-1
CGGGLAGETQYF	TGCGGCGGAGGACTAGCGGGAGAGACCCAGTACTTC	TRBJ2-5	NA	TRBD2	TRBV29-1
CASSQRVGNQPQHF	TGTGCCAGCAGTCAGCGAGTCGGCAATCAGCCCCAGCATTTT	TRBJ1-5	NA	NA	TRBV6-5
CATSDFRGSTGELFF	TGTGCCACCAGTGATTTTCGGGGGTCTACCGGGGAGCTGTTTTTT	TRBJ2-2	once	NA	TRBV24-1
CASSEWGSSGNTIYF	TGTGCCAGCAGTGAATGGGGCAGCTCTGGAAACACCATATATTTT	TRBJ1-3	NA	NA	TRBV2
CSVRPSPREKLFF	TGCAGCGTCAGGCCCTCCCCCCGGGAAAAACTGTTTTTT	TRBJ1-4	NA	NA	TRBV29-1
CASKYLGQNTEAFF	TGTGCCAGTAAATATTTGGGGCAGAACACTGAAGCTTTCTTT	TRBJ1-1	NA	NA	TRBV19
CASSQVALTPSGGTDTQYF	TGCGCCAGCAGCCAAGTGGCGTTAACCCCTAGCGGGGGCACAGATACGCAGTATTTT	TRBJ2-3	NA	TRBD2	TRBV4-1
CASAPAGGRDEQFF	TGTGCCAGCGCCCCCGCGGGGGGGCGGGATGAGCAGTTCTTC	TRBJ2-1	NA	TRBD2	TRBV25-1
CASSPGTGSYEQYF	TGTGCCAGCAGCCCAGGGACAGGGTCCTACGAGCAGTACTTC	TRBJ2-7	NA	TRBD1	TRBV3-1/TRBV3-2
CASSLARGTGGAFTEAFF	TGTGCCAGCAGCTTGGCCCGTGGGACAGGGGGGGCGTTCACTGAAGCTTTCTTT	TRBJ1-1	NA	TRBD1	TRBV5-4
CASSPPGLAVVYEQFF	TGTGCCAGCTCACCACCGGGACTAGCGGTTGTTTATGAGCAGTTCTTC	TRBJ2-1	NA	TRBD2	TRBV18
CASSLLAGTDTQYF	TGCGCCAGCAGCTTGTTAGCGGGCACAGATACGCAGTATTTT	TRBJ2-3	NA	NA	TRBV5-1
CASRNRSLGQPQHF	TGTGCCAGCAGAAACAGGAGTCTAGGCCAGCCCCAGCATTTT	TRBJ1-5	once	NA	TRBV28
CASSPRTTGTGAQEQYF	TGTGCCAGCTCACCCCGAACTACCGGGACAGGGGCGCAAGAGCAGTACTTC	TRBJ2-7	once	TRBD1	TRBV18
CASSQDLGTGGLDTQYF	TGTGCCAGCAGCCAAGATCTGGGGACAGGGGGCTTGGATACGCAGTATTTT	TRBJ2-3	NA	TRBD1	TRBV3-1/TRBV3-2